Listed here is a single TCR beta chain. The antigen is not known. This sample is drawn from a study of immune evolution from preneoplasia to lung adenocarcinoma. Study-wide findings and caveats: Clonality was highest in normal lung, lower in later-stage lesions apparently. Top clone frequencies peaked in normal lung, apparently declining through invasive adenocarcinoma.

Between the mid-2010s and the late 2010s, patients underwent resection in Japan or China. Each case's diagnosis was confirmed by two pathologists on H&E. The CDR3 contains 14 residues. CDR1 is MNHEY, CDR2 SVGAGI, per germline. Trimming took 6 bases from V and 2 from J; bases not matched to a gene: 5. Profiled with immunoSEQ multiplex PCR; TCRdb holds only in-frame clones, not every one. The data show thousands of clones, roughly half seen once. The receptor was derived from a person between 50 and 60 years old with lung adenocarcinoma. The material sequenced was FFPE normal lung tissue adjacent to the tumor. The V gene is TRBV6-5, the J gene TRBJ1-2, with 8 positions matching TRBD1. CDR3 in amino acids: CASRPWTGNYGYTF. The CDR3 coding sequence is TGTGCCAGCAGGCCTTGGACAGGGAACTATGGCTACACCTTC.